The entry below gives a single T cell receptor (beta chain) sequence along with its context. The data stem from a study of blood T cell repertoires in COVID-19. Study at large: Samples came from the United States, Italy and Spain, spanning acute and convalescent COVID-19.

The length of the CDR3 is 15 residues. In germline, CDR1 is SGHKS, CDR2 YYEKEE (reference sequence). Between the trimmed V and J ends, which lost 7 bases and 1 base, there was a span of 15 bases. Per the study methods: Scientists estimated how many nucleated cells there were by amplifying reference gene primers. TCRdb keeps only in-frame clones here, not all; method: immunoSEQ multiplex PCR. Clonal size and the V and J genes are those of that table, whereas D and trimming came from the DNA. The sample holds fewer than 50,000 clones; roughly nine tenths are singletons and the top ten take around 3.7%.

Specimen: peripheral blood. The rearrangement links TRBV5-5 to TRBJ2-1; possible D gene TRBD2, 7 bases. This sequence originates from a human donor in a cohort sampled during active COVID-19. The CDR3 coding sequence is TGTGCCAGCGGGGGCGGGAGAGGGTCCTACAATGAGCAGTTCTTC. Its translation: CASGGGRGSYNEQFF.